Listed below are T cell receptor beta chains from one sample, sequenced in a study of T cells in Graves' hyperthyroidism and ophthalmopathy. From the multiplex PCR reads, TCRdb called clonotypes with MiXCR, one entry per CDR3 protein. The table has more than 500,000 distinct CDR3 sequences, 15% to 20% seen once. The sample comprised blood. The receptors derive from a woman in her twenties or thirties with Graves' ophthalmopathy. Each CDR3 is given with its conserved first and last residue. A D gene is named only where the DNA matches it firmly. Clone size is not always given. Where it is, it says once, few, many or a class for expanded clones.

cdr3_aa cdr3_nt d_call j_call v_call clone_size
CASSRLPGQGVSGANVLTF TGTGCCAGCAGTCGACTTCCGGGACAGGGGGTATCCGGGGCCAACGTCCTGACTTTC TRBD1 TRBJ2-6 TRBV7-3 .
CASSSSLLETQYF TGTGCCAGCAGCTCCAGTCTACTGGAGACCCAGTACTTC . TRBJ2-5 TRBV7-2 many
CASSLATSGRGSETQYF TGTGCCAGCAGCTTAGCTACTAGCGGGAGAGGATCAGAGACCCAGTACTTC TRBD2 TRBJ2-5 TRBV7-2 few
CASSLALLLVGEAFF TGTGCCAGCAGCTTAGCGCTTCTATTGGTGGGCGAAGCTTTCTTT . TRBJ1-1 TRBV7-2 many
CSVRVTSSYEQYF TGCAGCGTCAGGGTTACCAGCTCCTACGAGCAGTACTTC . TRBJ2-7 TRBV29-1 .
CASAGPGQLSLSPTNQPQHF TGTGCCTCCGCCGGACCCGGACAGCTTTCTCTATCCCCTACCAATCAGCCCCAGCATTTT . TRBJ1-5 TRBV6-2/TRBV6-3 .
CASSHLAGDNEQFF TGTGCCAGCAGTCACCTAGCGGGAGATAATGAGCAGTTCTTC TRBD2 TRBJ2-1 TRBV12-3/TRBV12-4 once
CASSRTSGFTDTQYF TGTGCCAGCAGCCGGACTAGCGGTTTCACAGATACGCAGTATTTT TRBD2 TRBJ2-3 TRBV13 many
CASIVGPNTEAFF TGTGCCAGCATAGTGGGCCCGAACACTGAAGCTTTCTTT . TRBJ1-1 TRBV28 many
CASSGKGGWGYTGSYEQYF TGTGCCAGCAGTGGAAAGGGGGGTTGGGGGTATACTGGCTCCTACGAGCAGTACTTC . TRBJ2-7 TRBV6-1 .
CSARDLAGATDTQYF TGCAGTGCTAGAGATCTAGCGGGAGCAACAGATACGCAGTATTTT TRBD2 TRBJ2-3 TRBV20-1 few
CASSLDWVPQYF TGTGCCAGCAGCTTAGACTGGGTTCCGCAGTACTTC . TRBJ2-7 TRBV7-2 .
CASSLGGTGSFVGSQEQYF TGTGCCAGCAGTTTGGGTGGGACAGGGTCTTTTGTGGGTAGTCAAGAGCAGTACTTC TRBD1 TRBJ2-7 TRBV28 .
CASTQGIKETQYF TGTGCCAGCACCCAGGGGATTAAAGAGACCCAGTACTTC . TRBJ2-5 TRBV2 .
CASSVQGSSYEQYF TGTGCCAGCAGTGTCCAGGGAAGCTCCTACGAGCAGTACTTC . TRBJ2-7 TRBV28 many
CSARVLGPSDQPQHF TGCAGTGCTAGAGTCCTTGGTCCCTCTGATCAGCCCCAGCATTTT . TRBJ1-5 TRBV20-1 .
CASSWGSEGSSYNSPLHF TGTGCCAGCAGCTGGGGGAGTGAGGGAAGCTCCTATAATTCACCCCTCCACTTT . TRBJ1-6 TRBV7-2 .
CASSLGQGIYQPQHF TGTGCCAGCAGCTTAGGACAGGGGATCTATCAGCCCCAGCATTTT TRBD1 TRBJ1-5 TRBV7-8 .
CSVVRGLNTEAFF TGCAGCGTTGTGCGGGGGCTGAACACTGAAGCTTTCTTT . TRBJ1-1 TRBV29-1 few
CASSLSPNTGELLF TGTGCCAGCAGTTTATCACCCAATACCGGGGAGCTGCTTTTT . TRBJ2-2 TRBV27 .
CAWRLPRTAANTGELFF TGTGCCTGGAGGTTACCCCGAACCGCAGCGAACACCGGGGAGCTGTTTTTT . TRBJ2-2 TRBV30 .
CASSSSQGRRRGHPYNEQFF TGTGCCAGCAGCTCTTCCCAGGGGCGTCGGAGGGGTCATCCCTACAATGAGCAGTTCTTC . TRBJ2-1 TRBV5-6 .
CASSSNRYEQYF TGTGCCAGCAGCTCAAACCGCTACGAGCAGTACTTC . TRBJ2-7 TRBV7-2 many
CAWSPMRIYEQYF TGTGCCTGGAGCCCAATGCGGATTTACGAGCAGTACTTC . TRBJ2-7 TRBV30 many
CASSTQGPANTGELFF TGTGCCAGCAGTACTCAGGGGCCCGCGAACACCGGGGAGCTGTTTTTT . TRBJ2-2 TRBV6-1 few
CASSPTDRGSEQFF TGTGCCAGCAGCCCTACCGACAGGGGAAGTGAGCAGTTCTTC TRBD1 TRBJ2-1 TRBV14 many
CASSLGKNQPQHF TGTGCCAGCAGTTTAGGAAAGAATCAGCCCCAGCATTTT . TRBJ1-5 TRBV12-3/TRBV12-4 .
CASRETGGAPGNTIYF TGTGCCAGCAGAGAAACAGGGGGGGCTCCTGGAAACACCATATATTTT TRBD1 TRBJ1-3 TRBV28 .
CASSEHSRETQYF TGTGCCAGCAGTGAACATAGCCGGGAGACCCAGTACTTC . TRBJ2-5 TRBV2 many
CASSLVARGSETQYF TGTGCCAGCAGCTTGGTGGCCAGGGGTTCTGAGACCCAGTACTTC . TRBJ2-5 TRBV5-5 .
CASGEALTGGLAGRNTGELFF TGTGCCAGCGGTGAAGCGCTTACTGGGGGACTAGCGGGCAGGAACACCGGGGAGCTGTTTTTT TRBD2 TRBJ2-2 TRBV2 .
CAVSAAGGSQKTQYF TGTGCCGTATCAGCGGCGGGCGGGAGTCAGAAGACCCAGTACTTC TRBD2 TRBJ2-5 TRBV5-4 few
CASSYSGEVAGNTIYF TGTGCCAGCAGTTACTCCGGGGAAGTGGCTGGAAACACCATATATTTT . TRBJ1-3 TRBV6-5 .
CASSLLTGELFF TGTGCCAGCAGCTTATTGACCGGGGAGCTGTTTTTT . TRBJ2-2 TRBV7-3 many
CASKIAGGPQRDEQYF TGTGCCAGCAAGATAGCGGGAGGGCCGCAGCGTGACGAGCAGTACTTC TRBD2 TRBJ2-7 TRBV28 many
CASSTKGALTGANVLTF TGTGCCAGTAGTACGAAGGGGGCCCTGACTGGGGCCAACGTCCTGACTTTC TRBD1 TRBJ2-6 TRBV19 .
CASSGQGANYGYTF TGTGCCAGTAGTGGACAGGGGGCGAACTATGGCTACACCTTC TRBD1 TRBJ1-2 TRBV19 once
CASSSQGSPRELFF TGTGCCAGCAGCTCGCAAGGGTCTCCTCGGGAGCTGTTTTTT . TRBJ2-2 TRBV11-1 .
CATSYPSGSSYNEQFF TGTGCCACCAGTTACCCTAGCGGGAGCTCCTACAATGAGCAGTTCTTC TRBD2 TRBJ2-1 TRBV15 few
CASSQEAGDHQPQHF TGCGCCAGCAGCCAAGAAGCAGGGGACCATCAGCCCCAGCATTTT . TRBJ1-5 TRBV4-3 few
CASSLTGSSYNEQFF TGTGCCAGCTCGCTAACCGGGAGCTCCTACAATGAGCAGTTCTTC . TRBJ2-1 TRBV12-3/TRBV12-4 many
CSARSSGRSQETQYF TGCAGTGCTAGGTCGAGCGGGAGATCCCAAGAGACCCAGTACTTC TRBD2 TRBJ2-5 TRBV20-1 many
CASSPGPGTGGRSEQYF TGTGCCAGCAGCCCAGGGCCCGGGACAGGGGGCCGAAGCGAGCAGTACTTC TRBD1 TRBJ2-7 TRBV12-3/TRBV12-4 .
CASAGTANTGELFF TGTGCCAGTGCCGGGACAGCAAACACCGGGGAGCTGTTTTTT TRBD1 TRBJ2-2 TRBV30 many
CASTLAGQTSGANVLTF TGTGCCAGCACGCTAGCGGGACAGACCTCTGGGGCCAACGTCCTGACTTTC TRBD2 TRBJ2-6 TRBV2 few
CATSRVLDTGGRAQYF TGTGCCACCAGCAGAGTCTTGGACACCGGAGGACGGGCCCAGTACTTC . TRBJ2-5 TRBV15 few
CSARVPSGTPLDEQYF TGCAGTGCTAGAGTTCCCAGCGGGACCCCCTTGGACGAGCAGTACTTC TRBD2 TRBJ2-7 TRBV20-1 few
CSAKTANTEAFF TGCAGTGCCAAAACAGCGAACACTGAAGCTTTCTTT . TRBJ1-1 TRBV20-1 many
CASSLFITAPNEQFF TGTGCCAGCAGCTTATTCATTACTGCACCTAATGAGCAGTTCTTC . TRBJ2-1 TRBV7-3 .
CASSPKRATDTQYF TGTGCCAGCAGCCCAAAGCGGGCCACAGATACGCAGTATTTT . TRBJ2-3 TRBV9 .
CSAPVPGLNEQFF TGCAGTGCCCCCGTTCCAGGGTTAAATGAGCAGTTCTTC . TRBJ2-1 TRBV20-1 many
CASSFRAGKHSPLHF TGTGCCAGCAGCTTCAGGGCAGGGAAACATTCACCCCTCCACTTT . TRBJ1-6 TRBV5-8 .
CASSWTSGLHEQFF TGTGCCAGCAGCTGGACTAGCGGGTTGCACGAGCAGTTCTTC TRBD2 TRBJ2-1 TRBV2 once
CATSVGGSTDTQYF TGTGCCACCAGTGTAGGAGGGAGCACAGATACGCAGTATTTT . TRBJ2-3 TRBV24-1 few
CASSDSTYGNTEAFF TGTGCCAGCAGTGACTCGACATATGGGAACACTGAAGCTTTCTTT . TRBJ1-1 TRBV6-4 many
CSAAQIETQYF TGCAGTGCTGCCCAGATCGAGACCCAGTACTTC . TRBJ2-5 TRBV20-1 many
CASSLEGTEKLFF TGTGCCAGCAGCCTGGAGGGGACTGAAAAACTGTTTTTT . TRBJ1-4 TRBV7-2 .